A single sample is the source of the 22 T cell receptor beta chains below, sequenced in a study of blood T cells in healthy people across ages. Through a sample-barcoded 5' primer and a J-beta primer mix, a second PCR was run for roughly 6 to 11 cycles. TCRdb independently ran MiXCR on the 5' RACE reads; one entry per CDR3 protein. The sample contains about 1.1 million distinct CDR3 sequences, 30% to 40% of which appear only once. The material sequenced was blood. The origin of the receptors is a man aged 18 to 30 in good health.

The sample holds a few counts of this clonotype. The chain carries TRBV20-1 and TRBJ2-7, with 14 bases identical to TRBD2. The V and J ends lost 0 bases and 6 bases, in that order; junction bases with no gene match: 7. CDR1 is DFQATT and CDR2 is SNEGSKA in the germline V gene (reference sequence). The CDR3 has 16 amino acids. The CDR3 DNA follows: TGCAGTGCTAGAGATGGACTAGCGGGGGGTTTTTCCGAGCAGTACTTC. Its translation: CSARDGLAGGFSEQYF.

This clonotype was seen a few times. The rearrangement uses TRBV4-1 and TRBJ1-4; D gene ambiguous. Germline lookup yields CDR1 MGHRA and CDR2 YSYEKL. Trimming stripped 2 bases from V and 5 bases from J, with 9 bases between. This CDR3 has 14 residues. This CDR3 is CASSQSLFNEKLFF. In DNA, the CDR3 is TGCGCCAGCAGCCAAAGTCTCTTCAATGAAAAACTGTTTTTT.

This clonotype was found a few times. CDR3 residues: CASSRNRGAYEQYF. The CDR3 bases are TGTGCCAGCAGCCGAAACAGGGGCGCCTACGAGCAGTACTTC. The chain joins TRBV14 to TRBJ2-7; TRBD1 matches at 7 bases. CDR3 size: 14 residues. Trimming cost V 4 bases and J 2 bases; bases outside gene matches: 5. The germline V gene has CDR1 SGHDN and CDR2 FVKESK.

The J gene is TRBJ2-1, the V gene TRBV7-2, with 11 bases lining up with TRBD2. The assigned J gene may be wrong: the sequence end matches TRBJ2-7 better. This CDR3 region has 16 residues. Per the germline V gene, CDR1 is SGHTA and CDR2 is FQGNSA. CDR3 bases: TGTGCCAGCAGCACAATAGCGGGGGGGCACTACAATGAGCAGTACTTC. Its protein product is CASSTIAGGHYNEQYF.

This sequence joins TRBV25-1 and TRBJ1-6, with no clear D. This CDR3 spans 11 amino acids. The V gene's germline CDR1 is MGHDK and CDR2 SYGVNS. V dropped 5 bases and J dropped 13 bases, with 9 bases sitting between them. CDR3 DNA sequence: TGTGCCAGCAGTCTCGTGGGGCCCCTCCACTTT. This codes for CASSLVGPLHF.

This clonotype was recorded only once. The gene calls are TRBV12-5 and TRBJ2-5; D gene uncertain. Germline V gene sequence: CDR1 LGHNT, CDR2 FRNRAP. The V and J ends lost 6 bases and 9 bases respectively, with 11 bases between them. The CDR3 sequence is 11 residues long. The CDR3 nucleotides read TGTGCTAGTGGCCCGCGTGTGGCCCAGTACTTC. It translates to CASGPRVAQYF. Supplemented by reference TRBV12-5 and TRBJ2-5, the full variable domain reads DARVTQTPRHKVTEMGQEVTMRCQPILGHNTVFWYRQTMMQGLELLAYFRNRAPLDDSGMPKDRFSAEMPDATLATLKIQPSEPRDSAVYFCASGPRVAQYFGPGTRLLVL.

This chain connects TRBV9 to TRBJ2-1; 9 nucleotides match TRBD2. The CDR3 consists of 16 residues. The germline CDR1 and CDR2 sequences are SGDLS and YYNGEE. J was trimmed by 7 bases and V by 3 bases; bases with no gene match: 11. Here the CDR3 DNA reads TGTGCCAGCAGCGGGAACGTAGCGGGGGCGAGTAATGAGCAGTTCTTC. This sequence encodes CASSGNVAGASNEQFF.

The rearrangement links TRBV20-1 to TRBJ2-7, with a possible D match to TRBD1 (6 bases). The V gene's germline CDR1 is DFQATT and CDR2 SNEGSKA (reference sequence). Trimming left V 1 base short and J 1 base short, with 8 bases between. The CDR3 runs to 13 residues. The CDR3 reads CSARGQESYEQYF. CDR3 DNA sequence: TGCAGTGCTAGAGGACAGGAATCCTACGAGCAGTACTTC.

The rearrangement uses TRBV4-3 and TRBJ1-1, with TRBD1 as a possible D gene (6 bases). Germline lookup yields CDR1 LGHNA and CDR2 YSLEER. Trimming removed 0 bases at V and 11 bases at J, with 13 bases between. This CDR3 spans 13 amino acids. The CDR3: CASSQDRGSGAFF. The CDR3 DNA reads TGCGCCAGCAGCCAAGATAGGGGGAGCGGCGCTTTCTTT.

This chain links TRBV9 with TRBJ1-3, with 11 bases lining up with TRBD1. The CDR3 consists of 14 residues. CDR1 is SGDLS, CDR2 YYNGEE, per germline. The junction had 5 bases not matched to a gene; V was cut back by 3 bases and J by 9 bases. The CDR3 bases are TGTGCCAGCAGCGCCGGACAGGGGGCGGTCACCATATATTTT. This translates into CASSAGQGAVTIYF.

This clonotype has just a few counts. The chain uses TRBV9 and TRBJ2-3; either TRBD1 or TRBD2 may fit D (6 bases each). Trimming took off 2 bases at V and 0 bases at J, with 13 bases between the two ends. Germline CDR1 is SGDLS and CDR2 is YYNGEE. The CDR3 length is 16 residues. DNA for the CDR3: TGTGCCAGCAGCGTGTGGCGGGGACAAAGCACAGATACGCAGTATTTT. This translates into CASSVWRGQSTDTQYF.

This chain links TRBV6-5 with TRBJ2-3; no definite D call. Trimming left V 2 bases short and J 6 bases short, with 9 bases between. The CDR3 loop spans 13 amino acids. Per the germline V gene, CDR1 is MNHEY and CDR2 is SVGAGI. CDR3 residues: CASSYTWTDTQYF. For the CDR3, the DNA is TGTGCCAGCAGTTACACCTGGACGGATACGCAGTATTTT.

The table lists this clonotype with many counts. This rearrangement joins TRBV20-1 to TRBJ2-3, with D unclear. The CDR3 loop spans 11 amino acids. Trimming left V 5 bases short and J 0 bases short, with 3 bases between. In germline, CDR1 is DFQATT, CDR2 SNEGSKA (reference sequence). The CDR3 spells CSAASTDTQYF. In DNA form, the CDR3 reads TGCAGTGCTGCTAGCACAGATACGCAGTATTTT.

As regards this clonotype: A much larger clonotype is one base distant, so this may be a read error. The V call is TRBV28, the J call TRBJ2-7; perhaps TRBD1 as D (5 bases). V was trimmed by 7 bases and J by 7 bases, leaving 23 bases between them. Germline assignment: CDR1 MDHEN and CDR2 SYDVKM. The CDR3 length is 15 residues. This CDR3 reads CASNLAPDSHNEQYF. Written as DNA, the CDR3 is TGTGCCAGCAACTTAGCCCCTGACAGTCACAATGAGCAGTACTTC. Complete variable domain (other parts from reference TRBV28 and TRBJ2-7): DVKVTQSSRYLVKRTGEKVFLECVQDMDHENMFWYRQDPGLGLRLIYFSYDVKMKEKGDIPEGYSVSREKKERFSLILESASTNQTSMYLCASNLAPDSHNEQYFGPGTRLTVT.

This clonotype has more than one count but fewer than ten. The chain employs TRBV6-6 and TRBJ1-2; D is uncertain. The germline V gene encodes CDR1 MNHNY and CDR2 SVGAGI (reference sequence). The CDR3 has 12 amino acids. V lost 3 bases and J lost 8, with 10 bases in between. CDR3 DNA sequence: TGTGCCAGCAGTTATGTGCGACAAGGCTACACCTTC. It is translated as CASSYVRQGYTF.

The DNA for the CDR3 is TGCAGTGCTAGATTAATAACTGGGACAGAAGCTTTCTTT. Residues: CSARLITGTEAFF. The rearrangement joins TRBV20-1 to TRBJ1-1, with a tentative D call TRBD1 (6 bases). V was shortened by 2 bases and J by 8 bases, with 15 bases between the two germline ends. This CDR3 has 13 residues. The germline V gene has CDR1 DFQATT and CDR2 SNEGSKA (reference sequence).

The rearrangement joins TRBV7-2 to TRBJ2-1, with TRBD1 matching 8 bases. CDR1 is SGHTA and CDR2 is FQGNSA in the germline V gene. Trimming took 4 bases from V and 12 from J; bases not matched to a gene: 17. CDR3 length equals 16 residues. The CDR3 spells CASSYQTPGQAILQFF. The CDR3 coding sequence is TGTGCCAGCAGCTACCAGACCCCGGGACAGGCTATTCTGCAGTTCTTC.

CDR3 residues: CASSAGISYNEQFF. The CDR3 DNA reads TGTGCCAGCAGCGCAGGGATCTCCTACAATGAGCAGTTCTTC. This chain joins TRBV9 and TRBJ2-1, with D possibly being TRBD1 (5 bases). Germline-derived CDR1 and CDR2 are SGDLS and YYNGEE. The CDR3 runs 14 residues. Trimming shortened V by 3 bases and J by 0 bases, and 7 bases separated the two germline ends.

This clonotype was seen ten or more times. The chain employs TRBV5-1 and TRBJ2-3; D uncertain. Germline CDR1 reads SGHRS; CDR2 reads YFSETQ. Trimming took 0 bases from V and 2 from J, leaving 7 bases between them. This CDR3 is built from 14 residues. The CDR3 DNA is TGCGCCAGCAGCTTGGTGTCTCCCACAGATACGCAGTATTTT. It encodes CASSLVSPTDTQYF.

This clonotype was observed a handful of times. The rearrangement links TRBV12-3 or TRBV12-4 to TRBJ2-7; 7 nucleotides match TRBD1. The CDR3 loop spans 13 amino acids. J was trimmed by 10 bases and V by 7 bases; bases with no gene match: 13. The CDR3 nucleotides are TGTGCCAGCACCCGGACAGGCTACGGGGCCCAGTACTTC. Protein sequence: CASTRTGYGAQYF.

Only one count was recorded for this clonotype. The chain couples TRBV11-2 to TRBJ1-6; TRBD1 matches 7 bases. V shed 0 bases, J shed 5 bases, and the junction held 4 bases outside the gene matches. The CDR3 extends over 16 amino acids. The V gene's germline CDR1 is SGHAT and CDR2 FQNNGV. The CDR3 DNA sequence: TGTGCCAGCAGCTTAGATTGGACAGGCGATAATTCACCCCTCCACTTT. This codes for CASSLDWTGDNSPLHF.

The rearrangement uses TRBV10-3 and TRBJ1-6; a possible D gene is TRBD1 (5 bases). Trimming removed 7 bases from V and 8 bases from J, with 15 bases in between. In germline, CDR1 is ENHRY, CDR2 SYGVKD. The CDR3 totals 14 residues. CDR3 DNA sequence: TGTGCCATCACCCAAGAGGCGGGGGATTCACCCCTCCACTTT. Translated, it gives CAITQEAGDSPLHF.